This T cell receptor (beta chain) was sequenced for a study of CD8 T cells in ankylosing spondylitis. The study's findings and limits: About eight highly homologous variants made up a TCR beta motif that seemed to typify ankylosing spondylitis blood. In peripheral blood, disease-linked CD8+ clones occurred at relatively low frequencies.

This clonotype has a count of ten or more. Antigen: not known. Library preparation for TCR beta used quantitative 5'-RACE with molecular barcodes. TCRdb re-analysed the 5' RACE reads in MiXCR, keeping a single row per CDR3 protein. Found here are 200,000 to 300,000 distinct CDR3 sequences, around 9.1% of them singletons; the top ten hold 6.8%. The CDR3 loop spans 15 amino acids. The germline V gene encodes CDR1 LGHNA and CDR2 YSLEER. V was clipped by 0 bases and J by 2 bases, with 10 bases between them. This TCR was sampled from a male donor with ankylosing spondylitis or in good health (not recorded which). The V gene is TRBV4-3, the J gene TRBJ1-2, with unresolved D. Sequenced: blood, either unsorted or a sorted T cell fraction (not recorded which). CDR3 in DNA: TGCGCCAGCAGCCAAGAAAGTAACACAAACTATGGCTACACCTTC. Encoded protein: CASSQESNTNYGYTF.